The rows below give T cell receptor beta chains drawn from one sample of a study of cytomegalovirus exposure and HLA in healthy donors. The table came from immunoSEQ multiplex PCR; TCRdb's copy has only in-frame clones and leaves some out. The sample yields 130,000 or so clones, nearly 90% seen once. Sequences were obtained from PBMCs. Receptor source: a man aged 25 to 40 in good health and CMV-seronegative. CDR3s include the opening cysteine and the closing phenylalanine or tryptophan. A D gene is named only where the DNA matches it firmly. Size values are once, few and many counts, or a class for expanded clones, and some rows have none.

v_gene,abundance,len,d_gene,j_gene,CDR3nt,CDR3aa
TRBV5-1,.,14,TRBD1,TRBJ1-2,TGCGCCAGCAGCTTGGGACAGGGGGGAGATGGCTACACCTTC,CASSLGQGGDGYTF
TRBV6-5,.,14,.,TRBJ1-5,TGTGCCAGCAGTCCTTCGGGAAGCAATCAGCCCCAGCATTTT,CASSPSGSNQPQHF
TRBV27,.,17,.,TRBJ2-3,TGTGCACATACGCATACCAAAGAAAACTCCGGGGGAGATACGCAGTATTTT,CAHTHTKENSGGDTQYF
TRBV7-9,.,13,.,TRBJ2-3,TGTGCCAGCAGCCCTGAGAACACAGATACGCAGTATTTT,CASSPENTDTQYF
TRBV7-9,once,14,.,TRBJ2-7,TGTGCCAGCAGCTTAGAACAGATTACCTACGAGCAGTACTTC,CASSLEQITYEQYF
TRBV5-1,.,13,.,TRBJ1-6,TGCGCCAGCAGCTTGGAGGGGCCCTCACCCCTCCACTTT,CASSLEGPSPLHF
TRBV7-8,.,13,.,TRBJ2-2,TGTGCCAGCAGCTTTCTACCAACCGGGGAGCTGTTTTTT,CASSFLPTGELFF
TRBV7-9,.,15,.,TRBJ1-5,TGTGCCAGCAGCTTAGGAGGGTGGGAAAATCAGCCCCAGCATTTT,CASSLGGWENQPQHF
TRBV11-2,once,14,.,TRBJ2-7,TGTGCCAGCAGCTTACACACAGGGCTCTACGAGCAGTACTTC,CASSLHTGLYEQYF
TRBV28,.,13,.,TRBJ1-1,TGTGCCAGCAGTTTAAGCCCGAACACTGAAGCTTTCTTT,CASSLSPNTEAFF
TRBV19,.,15,.,TRBJ1-1,TGTGCCAGTAAACCACAGCAGGGAGGGGGCACTGAAGCTTTCTTT,CASKPQQGGGTEAFF
TRBV19,.,13,.,TRBJ1-1,TGTGCCAGTAGTTGGCGGGTGAACACTGAAGCTTTCTTT,CASSWRVNTEAFF
TRBV18,.,15,TRBD1,TRBJ1-3,TGTGCCAGCTCCCCAGGGACAGGGCCTGGAAACACCATATATTTT,CASSPGTGPGNTIYF
TRBV6-5,.,16,.,TRBJ1-6,TGTGCCAGCAGTTACTCAAAGCGGGGCGGGGACTCACCCCTCCACTTT,CASSYSKRGGDSPLHF
TRBV12-5,.,19,TRBD2,TRBJ2-2,TGTGCTAGTGGTTTGGTACGGCTAGCGGGGACCTCGAACACCGGGGAGCTGTTTTTT,CASGLVRLAGTSNTGELFF
TRBV6-5,.,14,.,TRBJ1-2,TGTGCCAGCAGTTACAATCCAGGGTCATATGGCTACACCTTC,CASSYNPGSYGYTF
TRBV28,.,17,TRBD1,TRBJ1-4,TGTGCCAGCATTACTTCGGGACAGGGACCAACTAATGAAAAACTGTTTTTT,CASITSGQGPTNEKLFF
TRBV19,.,14,.,TRBJ2-7,TGTGCCAGTAGTGATCTGTGGCGGACCTACGAGCAGTACTTC,CASSDLWRTYEQYF
TRBV10-3,.,14,TRBD2,TRBJ2-3,TGTGCCATCCGAAGCGGGGGGGAGGCAGATACGCAGTATTTT,CAIRSGGEADTQYF
TRBV6-5,.,15,.,TRBJ2-5,TGTGCCAGCAGTTACTCGACCGGGTCGGGTGAGACCCAGTACTTC,CASSYSTGSGETQYF
TRBV16,.,16,.,TRBJ2-7,TGTGCCAGCAGCCCATTAATAGGCAGCGCTTCCTACGAGCAGTACTTC,CASSPLIGSASYEQYF
TRBV4-1,.,15,.,TRBJ2-2,TGCGCCAGCAGCCATCCACAGCGCGGGTTCGGGGAGCTGTTTTTT,CASSHPQRGFGELFF
TRBV7-2,once,14,TRBD1,TRBJ2-3,TGTGCCAGCAGCTTCACAGGGGGCGCAGATACGCAGTATTTT,CASSFTGGADTQYF
TRBV19,.,15,.,TRBJ2-7,TGTGCCAGTAGGGTCGCGACAGGACACTCCTACGAGCAGTACTTC,CASRVATGHSYEQYF
TRBV5-1,.,17,.,TRBJ2-6,TGCGCCAGCAGCTCGCGGGGCGGGTTCTCTGGGGCCAACGTCCTGACTTTC,CASSSRGGFSGANVLTF
TRBV27,few,13,.,TRBJ1-6,TGTGCCAGCAGTTCGGGACATGCTTCACCCCTCCACTTT,CASSSGHASPLHF
TRBV5-1,.,15,.,TRBJ1-4,TGCGCCAGCAGCTTGGGACAGGCGAAGGGGGAAAAACTGTTTTTT,CASSLGQAKGEKLFF
TRBV5-8,.,15,TRBD1,TRBJ2-5,TGTGCCAGCAGCTCATGGACAGGGGAGTGGGAGACCCAGTACTTC,CASSSWTGEWETQYF
TRBV5-5,.,14,TRBD1,TRBJ1-2,TGTGCCAGCAGCTTGGGGACAGGGAACTATGGCTACACCTTC,CASSLGTGNYGYTF
TRBV21-1,once,16,.,TRBJ2-3,.,CASSRVGGGATDTQYF
TRBV5-1,.,15,TRBD2,TRBJ2-5,TGCGCCAGCAGCTTTAGGACTAGCGCTGGAGAGACCCAGTACTTC,CASSFRTSAGETQYF
TRBV28,.,12,.,TRBJ2-6,TGTGCCACCACGGCTGGGGCCAACGTCCTGACTTTC,CATTAGANVLTF
TRBV28,few,15,TRBD1,TRBJ2-2,TGTGCCAGCAGCCCCAGGGGGCCTCTCACCGGGGAGCTGTTTTTT,CASSPRGPLTGELFF
TRBV6-5,.,15,.,TRBJ1-1,TGTGCCAGCAGTTACTCCTTGAGGCCTCCCACTGAAGCTTTCTTT,CASSYSLRPPTEAFF
TRBV18,.,13,.,TRBJ1-4,TGTGCCAGCTCACCAGACTCGAATGAAAAACTGTTTTTT,CASSPDSNEKLFF
TRBV27,.,21,.,TRBJ1-4,TGTGCCAGCAGTTTAAGGGGCAGGGTGGGATATTTTGATAATTCGGATGAAAAACTGTTTTTT,CASSLRGRVGYFDNSDEKLFF
TRBV4-3,few,17,TRBD1,TRBJ2-7,TGCGCCAGCAGCCAGATGGCCGCTACAGGGGTGGCCTACGAGCAGTACTTC,CASSQMAATGVAYEQYF
TRBV6-6,.,15,.,TRBJ1-4,TGTGCCAGCAGTTTCCTGGGAGCAACTAATGAAAAACTGTTTTTT,CASSFLGATNEKLFF
TRBV4-1,.,14,.,TRBJ1-1,TGCGCCAGGGGGGAAACAGGGATGAACACTGAAGCTTTCTTT,CARGETGMNTEAFF
TRBV6-1,once,14,TRBD1,TRBJ2-5,TGTGCCACATCCCGGGACAGGGCACAAGAGACCCAGTACTTC,CATSRDRAQETQYF
TRBV10-3,.,14,TRBD2,TRBJ2-3,TGTGCCATCAGTGAAAGCGGGGTGACAGATACGCAGTATTTT,CAISESGVTDTQYF